The T cell receptor beta chain described here comes from a study of T cell repertoires in cytomegalovirus infection. About the research overall: Both recently identified HLA-C-restricted and well-studied HLA-B-restricted CMV epitopes were used in the study. It was the public TCR beta signatures that indicated both CMV infection and matching HLA type.

In this sample, this clonotype turned up a few times. As yet, its antigen is unknown. TCRdb passed the reads through MiXCR, listing each CDR3 protein once. Found here are about 920,000 distinct CDR3 sequences, approximately 32% of them singletons; the top ten hold about an eighth. From germline, CDR1 is SEHNR and CDR2 FQNEAQ (reference sequence). The V end lost 6 bases, the J end lost 0 bases, and 11 bases lay between the germline ends. This CDR3 is built from 14 residues. Findings and limits, study-wide: People with CMV and the relevant HLA were identified by cumulative public TCR beta family frequency.

The TCR sequence derives from a human donor in good health (CMV status not recorded). Some clones in this sample may be carry-over from other donors' samples. The material sequenced was cultured CD8+ T cells from PBMCs, taken from culture after CMV antigen stimulation. This chain links TRBV7-9 with TRBJ1-2; D might be TRBD1 (5 bases). The CDR3 bases are TGTGCCAGCAGTGGGCGGGGGACTAACTATGGCTACACCTTC. Translated, it gives CASSGRGTNYGYTF.